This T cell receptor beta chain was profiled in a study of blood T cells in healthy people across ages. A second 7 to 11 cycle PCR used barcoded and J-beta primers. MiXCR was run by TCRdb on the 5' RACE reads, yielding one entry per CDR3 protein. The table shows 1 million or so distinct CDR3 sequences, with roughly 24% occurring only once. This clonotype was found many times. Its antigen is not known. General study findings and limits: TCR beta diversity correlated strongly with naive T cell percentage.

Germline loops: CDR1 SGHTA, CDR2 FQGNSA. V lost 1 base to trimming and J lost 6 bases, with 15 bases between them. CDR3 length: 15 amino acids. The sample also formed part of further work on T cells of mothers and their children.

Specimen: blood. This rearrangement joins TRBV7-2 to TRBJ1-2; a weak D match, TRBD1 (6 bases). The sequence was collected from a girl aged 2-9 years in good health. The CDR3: CASSLVVEAGDGYTF. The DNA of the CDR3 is TGTGCCAGCAGCTTAGTAGTTGAGGCAGGGGATGGCTACACCTTC.